A selection of T cell receptor beta chains follows, all from one sample in a study of shared clonotypes between healthy human individuals. Repertoires were generated with immunoSEQ multiplex PCR, while TCRdb's copy carries only in-frame clones and drops some. The table lists roughly 1,800,000 clones, around 96% of them singletons. What was sequenced was naive CD8+ T cells sorted from blood. Every receptor here comes from a man aged 18-30 years in good health. Each CDR3 is given with its conserved first and last residue. D genes are given only for firm matches. Not all rows give a size; the values are once, few, many and, for expanded clones, a class.

clone_size,j_call,v_call,d_call,cdr3_nt,cdr3_aa
NA,TRBJ2-7,TRBV5-1,NA,TGCGCCAGCAGCCCAACAGGGAGGCGCGGAGACTACGAGCAGTACTTC,CASSPTGRRGDYEQYF
NA,TRBJ2-2,TRBV6-1,NA,TGTGCCAGCAGTGAAGGGAGTGCCGGGGAGCTGTTTTTT,CASSEGSAGELFF
NA,TRBJ1-2,TRBV5-4,NA,TGTGCCAGCAGCTCGGTGTGGGAGGGGGTGGATGGCTACACCTTC,CASSSVWEGVDGYTF
NA,TRBJ1-1,TRBV14,NA,TGTGCCAGCAGCCAACCCGATGGGTCTGAAGCTTTCTTT,CASSQPDGSEAFF
NA,TRBJ2-7,TRBV4-1,NA,TGCGCCAGCAGCCAAGCAAGGGGGGCCTACGAGCAGTACTTC,CASSQARGAYEQYF
NA,TRBJ2-7,TRBV7-2,NA,TGTGCCAGCAGCTTAGAGTCTTTTGGGGACGTGGGGTACGAGCAGTACTTC,CASSLESFGDVGYEQYF
once,TRBJ1-1,TRBV9,NA,TGTGCCAGCAGCGTAGGAGGAGATTTCAGGGAAGCTTTCTTT,CASSVGGDFREAFF
NA,TRBJ2-5,TRBV27,TRBD1,TGTGCCAGCAGTTTCCAGGGGGCAGCGGAGACCCAGTACTTC,CASSFQGAAETQYF
NA,TRBJ1-1,TRBV16,TRBD1,TGTGCCAGCAGCCATTCGAGGGGGACAGCGAACACTGAAGCTTTCTTT,CASSHSRGTANTEAFF
NA,TRBJ1-2,TRBV30,NA,TGTGCCTGGAGCGGGGACACCTACTATGGCTACACCTTC,CAWSGDTYYGYTF
NA,TRBJ2-2,TRBV5-6,NA,TGTGCCAGCAGCTTGAGGGGGAACACCGGGGAGCTGTTTTTT,CASSLRGNTGELFF
NA,TRBJ2-7,TRBV4-3,TRBD2,TGCGCCAGCAGCCACCAGACTAGCGGGAGCTACGAGCAGTACTTC,CASSHQTSGSYEQYF
NA,TRBJ2-1,TRBV6-5,TRBD1,TGTGCCAGCAGTTGGGACAGTTACAATGAGCAGTTCTTC,CASSWDSYNEQFF
NA,TRBJ1-2,TRBV19,NA,TGTGCCAGCAATGTAGGCAATCATGGCTACACCTTC,CASNVGNHGYTF
NA,TRBJ2-1,TRBV9,TRBD2,TGTGCCAGCAGCGTAGGGCGGGAGAGGAATGAGCAGTTCTTC,CASSVGRERNEQFF
NA,TRBJ2-7,TRBV2,NA,TGTGCCAGCTACGACTACGAGCAGTACTTC,CASYDYEQYF
NA,TRBJ1-5,TRBV14,NA,TGTGCCAGCAGCCTAGGGAGTCAGCCCCAGCATTTT,CASSLGSQPQHF
NA,TRBJ1-2,TRBV5-7,TRBD1,TGTGCCAGCAGCACTAGGCCCCGGGACAGGGAGGCGAGGTATGGCTACACCTTC,CASSTRPRDREARYGYTF
NA,TRBJ2-5,TRBV30,TRBD1,TGTGCCTGGAGTTTCGGGACAGGGGCGCAAGAGACCCAGTACTTC,CAWSFGTGAQETQYF
NA,TRBJ1-1,TRBV13,NA,TGTGCCAGCAGCTTAAATATGCTGGGGAACACTGAAGCTTTCTTT,CASSLNMLGNTEAFF
NA,TRBJ2-5,TRBV7-9,NA,TGTGCCAGCAGCTTAGTAGGAGGCGGACAAGAGGCCCAGTACTTC,CASSLVGGGQEAQYF
NA,TRBJ2-3,TRBV27,NA,TGTGCCAGCAGTTTAATGAGCGGAGATACGCAGTATTTT,CASSLMSGDTQYF
NA,TRBJ2-1,TRBV6-1,TRBD2,TGTGCCAGCAGGGAAGAGAGCGGGGGAGCCTACAATGAGCAGTTCTTC,CASREESGGAYNEQFF
NA,TRBJ1-4,TRBV7-9,TRBD1,TGTGCCAGCAGCTTACAGCGGGACAGGGACGAAGAAAAACTGTTTTTT,CASSLQRDRDEEKLFF